The 30 T cell receptor beta chains presented below share a single source sample, sequenced in a study of T cell repertoires in cytomegalovirus infection. One entry per CDR3 protein, called by TCRdb with MiXCR from the reads. The sample lists about a million distinct CDR3 sequences, 31% seen once, with around 15% in the top ten. Their cognate antigens are unknown. This specimen consisted of cultured CD8+ T cells from PBMCs, obtained from culture after CMV antigen stimulation. These receptor sequences come from a human donor in good health (CMV status not recorded). Some clones in this sample may be carry-over from other donors' samples.

The rearrangement uses TRBV9 and TRBJ1-1; D gene ambiguous. The CDR3 contains 13 residues. The V gene's germline CDR1 is SGDLS and CDR2 YYNGEE. The V and J ends lost 3 bases and 10 bases respectively, with 16 bases between them. The CDR3 loop is CASSARDGRGAFF. For the CDR3, the DNA is TGTGCCAGCAGCGCCCGTGACGGGCGTGGAGCTTTCTTT.

This clonotype has ten or more counts. This chain connects TRBV12-3 or TRBV12-4 to TRBJ2-7; D remains ambiguous. V was clipped by 5 bases and J by 7 bases, with 15 bases between them. This CDR3 region has 13 residues. This CDR3 reads CASSLPGGMEQYF. The CDR3 coding sequence is TGTGCCAGCAGTCTCCCCGGTGGGATGGAGCAGTACTTC.

V and J are TRBV5-6 and TRBJ2-5; no clear D. This CDR3 has 15 residues. The germline V and J ends were trimmed by 4 bases and 5 bases, with 18 bases remaining between them. Germline assignment: CDR1 SGHDT and CDR2 YYEEEE. CDR3 region: CASSPTLGSRETQYF. CDR3 bases: TGTGCCAGCAGCCCGACTTTGGGGTCTCGTGAGACCCAGTACTTC.

A few counts support this clonotype. This sequence joins TRBV5-5 and TRBJ2-3; D remains unclear. The V end lost 0 bases, the J end lost 6 bases, and 17 bases lay between the germline ends. Germline-derived CDR1 and CDR2 are SGHKS and YYEKEE (reference sequence). CDR3 length: 16 residues. Written as DNA, the CDR3 is TGTGCCAGCAGCTTGGCCATTAGCCTGACGGAGGATACGCAGTATTTT. The encoded protein is CASSLAISLTEDTQYF. The variable domain in full, with the rest retrieved from reference TRBV5-5 and TRBJ2-3, is DAGVTQSPTHLIKTRGQQVTLRCSPISGHKSVSWYQQVLGQGPQFIFQYYEKEERGRGNFPDRFSARQFPNYSSELNVNALLLGDSALYLCASSLAISLTEDTQYFGPGTRLTVL.

This clonotype was picked up one time. This may be a read error, as it is one base from a much larger clone. The gene calls are TRBV6-6 and TRBJ2-2; D possibly matches TRBD1 or TRBD2 (5 bases each). The CDR3 extends over 13 amino acids. Germline V gene data show CDR1 as MNHNY and CDR2 as SVGAGI (reference sequence). For the CDR3, the DNA is TGTGCCAACAGTGGGGGAGTCTCCGGGGAGCTGTTTTTT. Encoded protein: CANSGGVSGELFF.

In this sample, this clonotype turned up a few times. The J gene is TRBJ1-1, the V gene TRBV2, with 7 bases identical to TRBD1. Trimming took 10 bases from V and 5 from J; bases not matched to a gene: 7. Germline CDR1 SNHLY, CDR2 FYNNEI. CDR3 size: 12 residues. CDR3 coding DNA: TGTGCCATAAGAACAGGGGTTACTGAAGCTTTCTTT. Protein product: CAIRTGVTEAFF.

There are a few counts of this clonotype. The chain joins TRBV27 to TRBJ1-1; possible D gene TRBD1, 5 bases. V was cut by 4 bases and J by 1 base, with 10 bases left in between. Germline V gives CDR1 MNHEY, CDR2 SMNVEV (reference sequence). The CDR3 has 14 residues. The CDR3 DNA reads as TGTGCCAGCAGTTCAGAGGGGACGAACACTGAAGCTTTCTTT. This sequence encodes CASSSEGTNTEAFF.

This clonotype was detected only a few times. V usage is TRBV28 and J usage is TRBJ2-7, with a weak D call TRBD2 (6 bases). V lost 3 bases, J lost 4 bases, and 10 bases lay in between. This CDR3 contains 13 residues. CDR1 is MDHEN and CDR2 is SYDVKM in the germline V gene. The CDR3 is CASSFPGGYEQYV. The CDR3 DNA is TGTGCCAGCAGTTTTCCCGGGGGATACGAGCAGTACGTC.

In its sample, this clonotype was seen a few times. This chain connects TRBV7-9 to TRBJ2-5, with 11 bases lining up with TRBD2. The CDR3 covers 16 residues. V was pared by 3 bases and J by 1 base, with 4 bases of the junction left unmatched. Germline values: CDR1 SEHNR, CDR2 FQNEAQ (reference sequence). For the CDR3, the DNA is TGTGCCAGCAGCTTTAGCGGGGGGGCGTCCCAAGAGACCCAGTACTTC. This codes for CASSFSGGASQETQYF.

This clonotype was detected many times. Here the CDR3 DNA reads TGTGCCAGCAGCTTACAGGGCGACCAGTACTTC. This codes for CASSLQGDQYF. This sequence joins TRBV7-2 and TRBJ2-5; D is possibly TRBD1 (5 bases). This CDR3 has 11 residues. The V end lost 2 bases, the J end lost 10 bases, and 8 bases lay between the germline ends. Per germline, CDR1 SGHTA and CDR2 FQGNSA. Full variable domain (remainder filled in from reference TRBV7-2 and TRBJ2-5): GAGVSQSPSNKVTEKGKDVELRCDPISGHTALYWYRQSLGQGLEFLIYFQGNSAPDKSGLPSDRFSAERTGGSVSTLTIQRTQQEDSAVYLCASSLQGDQYFGPGTRLLVL.

The chain combines TRBV7-8 with TRBJ1-1; no reliable D call. CDR3 size: 14 residues. Trimming left V 5 bases short and J 3 bases short, with 13 bases between. Germline values: CDR1 SGHVS, CDR2 FQNEAQ. DNA for the CDR3: TGTGCCAGCAGCGCGATTCGGGGATACACTGAAGCTTTCTTT. Its protein product is CASSAIRGYTEAFF.

Only a few counts were recorded for this clonotype. The chain joins TRBV12-3 or TRBV12-4 to TRBJ1-3, with 10 bases that match TRBD1. The CDR3 has 15 residues. The V gene end was trimmed by 4 bases and the J gene end by 11 bases; junction bases not matched to a gene: 11. CDR3 protein: CASSWGTGAGDSIYF. CDR3 coding DNA: TGTGCCAGCAGTTGGGGGACAGGGGCTGGAGACTCCATATATTTT.

The rearrangement links TRBV7-9 to TRBJ2-7; 12 bases are shared with TRBD1. The germline V gene has CDR1 SEHNR and CDR2 FQNEAQ (reference sequence). V trimming: 7 bases; J trimming: 7 bases; junction bases outside the gene matches: 11. The CDR3 totals 15 residues. CDR3: CASIPGDRGLWEQYF. CDR3 nucleotide sequence: TGTGCCAGCATCCCCGGGGACAGGGGGCTGTGGGAGCAGTACTTC.

The V gene is TRBV4-3, the J gene TRBJ2-1, with unresolved D. TRBJ2-7 matches the DNA end more closely, so the J call is doubtful. Germline V lookup: CDR1 LGHNA, CDR2 YSLEER. CDR3 length: 16 residues. CDR3: CASSLRTESSYNEQYF. In nucleotides, the CDR3 is TGCGCCAGCAGCCTACGGACGGAGAGCTCCTACAATGAGCAGTACTTC.

This clonotype has a handful of counts. The CDR3 nucleotides are TGTGCCACCCGACTAGCGGGGGAGAGTGAGCAGTTCTTC. Its protein is CATRLAGESEQFF. This chain uses TRBV15 with TRBJ2-1, with 12 nucleotides matching TRBD2. The CDR3 runs 13 residues. J gave up 9 bases and V 8 bases, and 5 bases lay outside the gene matches. Germline-derived CDR1 and CDR2 are LNHNV and YYDKDF (reference sequence). Looking up the rest from reference TRBV15 and TRBJ2-1 gives the full variable domain: DAMVIQNPRYQVTQFGKPVTLSCSQTLNHNVMYWYQQKSSQAPKLLFHYYDKDFNNEADTPDNFQSRRPNTSFCFLDIRSPGLGDTAMYLCATRLAGESEQFFGPGTRLTVL.

This clonotype was seen repeatedly, ten times or more. V usage is TRBV13 and J usage is TRBJ1-1; the match to TRBD1 covers 8 bases. J gave up 9 bases and V 6 bases, and 18 bases lay outside the gene matches. Germline V CDR1 and CDR2: PRHDT, FYEKMQ (reference sequence). The CDR3 has 16 residues. The CDR3 DNA reads TGTGCCAGCAGTTGGCGTCAGGGGGCATTCGGTTTAAAAGCTTTCTTT. Its protein product is CASSWRQGAFGLKAFF.

This clonotype appeared many times. V and J are TRBV7-2 and TRBJ1-4, with 7 bases identical to TRBD1. The CDR3 covers 14 residues. With 5 bases clipped from V and 10 bases from J, the junction kept 10 bases outside the gene matches. The germline V gene has CDR1 SGHTA and CDR2 FQGNSA. This CDR3 reads CASSLISGGGKLFF. In nucleotides, the CDR3 is TGTGCCAGCAGCCTTATTTCAGGGGGAGGAAAACTGTTTTTT.

This clonotype was seen a few times. The chain links TRBV6-5 to TRBJ1-1; D is possibly TRBD1 (6 bases). Between the trimmed V and J ends, which lost 0 bases and 5 bases, there was a span of 10 bases. This CDR3 is 14 amino acids long. Looked up from germline, CDR1 is MNHEY and CDR2 is SVGAGI. This chain's CDR3 is CASSYSTGATEAFF. CDR3 sequence (DNA): TGTGCCAGCAGTTACTCAACGGGGGCGACTGAAGCTTTCTTT.

This clonotype was counted a few times. This chain uses TRBV9 with TRBJ2-7; perhaps TRBD1 as D (6 bases). Trimming stripped 0 bases from V and 2 bases from J, with 15 bases between. The CDR3 totals 16 residues. Looked up from germline, CDR1 is SGDLS and CDR2 is YYNGEE. Here the CDR3 reads CASSVAHGTPTYEQYV. In nucleotides, the CDR3 is TGTGCCAGCAGCGTAGCCCACGGGACACCTACCTACGAGCAGTACGTC.

J is TRBJ2-5 and V is TRBV6-1; no definite D call. The CDR3 loop spans 16 amino acids. V was shortened by 1 base and J by 4 bases, with 16 bases between the two germline ends. CDR1 is MNHNS, CDR2 SASEGT, per germline. CDR3 DNA: TGTGCCAGCAGTGAAGTGGTCCTGGTAGAAGTAGAGACCCAGTACTTC. It translates to CASSEVVLVEVETQYF.

In the case of this clonotype: A much more abundant neighbour one base away suggests this may be a read error. The chain joins TRBV15 to TRBJ2-4; D call uncertain. CDR1 and CDR2 (germline): LNHNV, YYDKDF (reference sequence). The CDR3 runs to 18 residues. Trimming removed 3 bases at V and 0 bases at J, with 18 bases between. The CDR3 DNA reads TGTGCCACCAGCAGCCCTATCCGGAACAGAGTAGCCAAAAACATTCAGTACTTC. This codes for CATSSPIRNRVAKNIQYF. Full variable domain (remainder filled in from reference TRBV15 and TRBJ2-4): DAMVIQNPRYQVTQFGKPVTLSCSQTLNHNVMYWYQQKSSQAPKLLFHYYDKDFNNEADTPDNFQSRRPNTSFCFLDIRSPGLGDTAMYLCATSSPIRNRVAKNIQYFGAGTRLSVL.

The gene calls are TRBV4-1 and TRBJ2-1; D might be TRBD1 (6 bases). Trimming took 4 bases from V and 9 from J, leaving 10 bases between them. CDR3 length equals 12 residues. Germline V CDR1 and CDR2: MGHRA, YSYEKL. The DNA for the CDR3 is TGCGCCAGCAGCCTTACCAGGGGTGAGCAGTTCTTC. Translated: CASSLTRGEQFF.

This clonotype was counted between two and nine times. The chain has TRBV7-6 and TRBJ2-5, with D possibly matching TRBD2 (5 bases). This CDR3 comprises 14 residues. The V end lost 5 bases, the J end lost 0 bases, and 10 bases lay between the germline ends. Germline V gene sequence: CDR1 SGHVS, CDR2 FNYEAQ. In nucleotides, the CDR3 is TGTGCCAGCAGCCGTAGGACTTACCAAGAGACCCAGTACTTC. Encoded protein: CASSRRTYQETQYF. Full variable domain (rest looked up from reference TRBV7-6 and TRBJ2-5): GAGVSQSPRYKVTKRGQDVALRCDPISGHVSLYWYRQALGQGPEFLTYFNYEAQQDKSGLPNDRFSAERPEGSISTLTIQRTEQRDSAMYRCASSRRTYQETQYFGPGTRLLVL.

In its sample, this clonotype was seen a few times. The V call is TRBV10-3, the J call TRBJ2-5, with 7 bases lining up with TRBD1. CDR1 and CDR2 from the germline V gene are ENHRY and SYGVKD. The CDR3 length is 15 residues. The V and J ends lost 3 bases and 3 bases, in that order; junction bases with no gene match: 7. CDR3 DNA: TGTGCCATCAGTGATCCGACAGGGACAGAAGAGACCCAGTACTTC. Encoded protein: CAISDPTGTEETQYF.

This clonotype was seen ten or more times. The chain uses TRBV7-2 and TRBJ2-3; TRBD2 aligns across 9 bases. This CDR3 comprises 15 residues. Looked up from germline, CDR1 is SGHTA and CDR2 is FQGNSA. Germline trimming cut 2 bases from V and 2 bases from J; bases unmatched to any gene: 2. The CDR3 coding sequence is TGTGCCAGCAGCTTACTAGCGGGGTTCACAGATACGCAGTATTTT. Its protein is CASSLLAGFTDTQYF.

This clonotype was seen more than once but under ten times. This chain connects TRBV11-2 to TRBJ2-7; 7 nucleotides line up with TRBD1. The CDR3 contains 19 residues. Trimming took 4 bases from V and 0 from J; bases not matched to a gene: 18. Germline V gives CDR1 SGHAT, CDR2 FQNNGV. CDR3 nucleotides: TGTGCCAGCAGCTCTACAACCGGGACAGCATACACGAGCTCCTACGAGCAGTACGTC. Amino acids: CASSSTTGTAYTSSYEQYV.

On this clonotype: The CDR3 end shows no conserved phenylalanine or tryptophan, and so a read error is likely. The chain links TRBV7-4 to TRBJ2-3; tentative D call: TRBD1 (6 bases). CDR3 length: 16 residues. V shed 6 bases and J shed 2 bases, with 18 bases lying between them. Germline CDR1 SGHVT, CDR2 SQSDAQ. DNA of the CDR3: TGTGCCAGCAGACCTCGCACAGGGCCCGCCACAGATACGCAGTATTCT. Its translation: CASRPRTGPATDTQYS.

The gene calls are TRBV24-1 and TRBJ2-1; TRBD1 aligns across 9 bases. J was trimmed by 9 bases and V by 9 bases; bases with no gene match: 11. The CDR3 consists of 14 residues. Germline values: CDR1 KGHDR, CDR2 SFDVKD. As DNA, the CDR3 is TGTGCCACCTCTGGGACAGGGTTTGATGGTGAGCAGTTCTTC. This gives the protein CATSGTGFDGEQFF.

The chain carries TRBV12-3 or TRBV12-4 and TRBJ1-6; D ambiguous. The CDR3 consists of 11 residues. Trimming took 6 bases from V and 6 from J, leaving 3 bases between them. Here the CDR3 DNA reads TGTGCCAGCAGCATTAATTCACCCCTCCACTTT. Translated: CASSINSPLHF.

This clonotype was seen a few times. V gene TRBV29-1 combines with J gene TRBJ2-3; D gene uncertain. The V gene's germline CDR1 is SQVTM and CDR2 ANQGSEA. This CDR3 comprises 16 residues. Trimming stripped 8 bases from V and 4 bases from J, with 25 bases between. Here the CDR3 DNA reads TGCAGCCCGGTGGTGTCCGGACGGTGGGCAGCAGATACGCAGTATTTT. Translated, it gives CSPVVSGRWAADTQYF.